This T cell receptor beta chain was documented in a study of blood T cell repertoires in COVID-19. Study-level background: The samples span acute and convalescent COVID-19 from the United States, Italy and Spain. In each case, the material was cDNA or gDNA derived from T cells, B-cell-depleted T cells, or PBMCs.

Trimming cost V 1 base and J 0 bases, with 14 bases left between them. The CDR3 totals 17 residues. Germline V gene sequence: CDR1 SGHNT, CDR2 YYREEE (reference sequence). Original analysis: Amplifying reference gene primers gave estimates of nucleated cell counts. Produced via immunoSEQ multiplex PCR; TCRdb's table is partial and in-frame only. V and J calls and clone size are given by that table; D and trimming were obtained from the DNA. The repertoire holds about 300,000 clones, around 88% seen once, with more than 6.5% in the top ten. Sequencing was done on a sample of peripheral blood. The receptor comes from a woman aged 30 to 39 who had recovered from COVID-19. This chain links TRBV5-4 with TRBJ1-3, with TRBD1 as a possible D gene (6 bases). The CDR3 sequence: CASSLPEMGASGNTIYF. The CDR3 DNA follows: TGTGCCAGCAGCTTGCCCGAGATGGGGGCCTCTGGAAACACCATATATTTT.